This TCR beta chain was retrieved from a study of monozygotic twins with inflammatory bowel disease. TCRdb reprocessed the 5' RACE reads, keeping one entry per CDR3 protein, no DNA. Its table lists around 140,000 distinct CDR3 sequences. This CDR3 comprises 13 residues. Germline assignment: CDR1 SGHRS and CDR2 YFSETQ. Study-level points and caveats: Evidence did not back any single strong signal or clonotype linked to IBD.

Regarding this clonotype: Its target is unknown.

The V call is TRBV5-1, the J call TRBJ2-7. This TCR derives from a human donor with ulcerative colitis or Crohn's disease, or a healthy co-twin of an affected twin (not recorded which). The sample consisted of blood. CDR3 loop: CASSGPSLDEQYF.